Each of the 6 T cell receptor beta chains below was sequenced from the same sample in a study of identical twins (dated by TCRdb to between 2015 and 2016). Receptor libraries were prepared by 5' RACE. The run used an Illumina HiSeq 2000. TCRdb cleaned the public reads at Q25 with fastp, built clones with MiXCR and kept in-frame beta chains. When rows share a CDR3 protein, they turn into one entry using the most common DNA and genes. The sample table contains under 300,000 distinct CDR3 sequences; only one count was recorded for about 8.3% of them. The ten largest make up less than 4% of the sample. Another study also made use of these data, one on yellow fever vaccine responses in identical twins.

Sequencing was performed on CD8+ T cells sorted from blood. Receptor source: a young woman in good health.

The chain combines TRBV9 with TRBJ2-2; D unresolved. Germline CDR1 reads SGDLS; CDR2 reads YYNGEE. Trimming shortened V by 4 bases and J by 3 bases, and 7 bases separated the two germline ends. The CDR3 loop spans 13 amino acids. The CDR3 DNA reads as TGTGCCAGCAGCCCCTTTGACACCGGGGAGCTGTTTTTT. Protein sequence: CASSPFDTGELFF.

The chain couples TRBV6-1 to TRBJ2-5, with D possibly matching TRBD2 (5 bases). Looked up from germline, CDR1 is MNHNS and CDR2 is SASEGT. V lost 4 bases to trimming and J lost 5 bases, with 14 bases between them. The CDR3 spans 14 residues. The CDR3 loop reads CASSASLLGETQYF. The CDR3 coding sequence is TGTGCCAGCAGTGCGTCGCTACTAGGGGAGACCCAGTACTTC.

This clonotype has a count of ten or more. This chain links TRBV12-3 or TRBV12-4 with TRBJ2-5, with TRBD1 matching 8 bases. The J segment lost 1 base and the V segment lost 6 bases, leaving 7 bases of the junction unmatched. The CDR3 is 15 amino acids. CDR3 loop: CASRYLTGGQETQYF. As DNA, the CDR3 is TGTGCCAGCAGGTACCTTACAGGGGGCCAAGAGACCCAGTACTTC.

The chain uses TRBV7-2 and TRBJ2-7; 7 bases are a match to TRBD2. The trim removed 5 bases at V and 3 bases at J, leaving 10 bases unmatched. CDR3 length: 15 residues. CDR1 is SGHTA, CDR2 FQGNSA, per germline. Written as DNA, the CDR3 is TGTGCCAGCAGCCCGGGGAGGGACCTTCGCTACGAGCAGTACTTC. It is translated as CASSPGRDLRYEQYF.

CDR3 in amino acids: CASSSDEYQETQYF. CDR3 in DNA: TGTGCCAGCAGCTCGGACGAGTACCAAGAGACCCAGTACTTC. This chain links TRBV9 with TRBJ2-5; D gene ambiguous. The germline V gene has CDR1 SGDLS and CDR2 YYNGEE. The CDR3 is 14 residues long. The V and J ends lost 4 bases and 0 bases respectively, with 10 bases between them.

The chain employs TRBV5-1 and TRBJ1-2, with TRBD1 matching 11 bases. Germline CDR1 and CDR2: SGHRS and YFSETQ. The CDR3 loop spans 15 amino acids. V shed 3 bases and J 8 bases; nucleotides not matched to a gene: 9. CDR3 DNA sequence: TGCGCCAGCAGCTGGGGACAGGGGGGGTCGGACGGCTACACCTTC. It is translated as CASSWGQGGSDGYTF.